Shown below are 28 T cell receptor beta chains from a single sample sequenced in a study of regulatory T cells in long-lasting Graves disease. Through Arm-PCR of CDR3 regions and iRepertoire HTBI primers, TCR beta libraries were built. TCRdb recomputed calls from the multiplex PCR reads with MiXCR, one row per CDR3 protein. The sample comprises roughly 530,000 distinct CDR3 sequences, 15% to 20% of which are singletons, and approximately 25% rests with the top ten. Described time point: newly diagnosed GD, antithyroid drugs for less than 3 months. PBMC RNA served as the TCR library source. This sample was also put to use in a study of T cells in Graves' hyperthyroidism and ophthalmopathy.

Sequencing was performed on peripheral blood mononuclear cells (PBMCs), taken at new diagnosis, from a patient treated with antithyroid drugs. These receptors were collected from a woman between 40 and 65 years old with Graves disease.

This clonotype was recorded many times. The chain combines TRBV2 with TRBJ2-7; 9 nucleotides agree with TRBD2. CDR3 size: 15 residues. Germline V gene sequence: CDR1 SNHLY, CDR2 FYNNEI. With 1 base clipped from V and 4 bases from J, the junction kept 5 bases outside the gene matches. The CDR3 DNA is TGTGCCAGCAGTGAAGAGCGGGGGGCCAGTTACGAGCAGTACTTC. It is translated as CASSEERGASYEQYF.

In this sample, this clonotype turned up many times. The chain combines TRBV7-9 with TRBJ1-1; D not certain. CDR1 is SEHNR and CDR2 is FQNEAQ in the germline V gene (reference sequence). The germline V and J ends were trimmed by 1 base and 0 bases, with 6 bases remaining between them. The CDR3 consists of 14 residues. CDR3: CASSLVTVNTEAFF. The CDR3 DNA reads TGTGCCAGCAGCTTAGTAACGGTGAACACTGAAGCTTTCTTT.

On this clonotype itself: This may be a read error: a much more frequent sequence differs by one nucleotide. This chain uses TRBV3-1 with TRBJ1-2; 9 positions match TRBD1. The germline V gene has CDR1 LGHDT and CDR2 YNNKEL (reference sequence). This CDR3 has 14 amino acids. CDR3 DNA sequence: TGTGCCAGCAGCGCCCGGGACAGGGATGGTGGCCACACCTTC. This gives the protein CASSARDRDGGHTF. The whole variable domain, filled in from reference TRBV3-1 and TRBJ1-2, reads DTAVSQTPKYLVTQMGNDKSIKCEQNLGHDTMYWYKQDSKKFLKIMFSYNNKELIINETVPNRFSPKSPDKAHLNLHINSLELGDSAVYFCASSARDRDGGHTFGSGTRLTVV.

This clonotype has a count of ten or more. This sequence joins TRBV12-3 or TRBV12-4 and TRBJ2-3, with TRBD2 identical over 8 bases. CDR3 size: 14 residues. J gave up 5 bases and V 10 bases, and 11 bases lay outside the gene matches. In nucleotides, the CDR3 is TGTGCCACCACTCTCGGGGGGGCGGGAGATACGCAGTATTTT. Translation gives CATTLGGAGDTQYF.

This clonotype appeared many times. This chain joins TRBV7-2 and TRBJ1-2, with D uncertain. V shed 1 base and J shed 7 bases, with 13 bases lying between them. Per germline, CDR1 SGHTA and CDR2 FQGNSA. The CDR3 is 14 residues long. CDR3 loop: CASSLGKVLSGYTF. CDR3 coding DNA: TGTGCCAGCAGCTTAGGGAAAGTGCTTAGTGGCTACACCTTC.

The rearrangement uses TRBV10-1 and TRBJ2-4; TRBD1 matches 7 bases. The germline V gene has CDR1 WNHNN and CDR2 SYGVQD (reference sequence). The CDR3 covers 15 residues. The V and J ends lost 4 bases and 3 bases, in that order; junction bases with no gene match: 6. Written as DNA, the CDR3 is TGCGCCAGCAGTGTCAGGGGGAGTGACAAAAACATTCAGTACTTC. Protein sequence: CASSVRGSDKNIQYF.

CDR3 region: CASRARVKNTEAFF. For the CDR3, the DNA is TGTGCCAGCAGGGCACGGGTTAAGAACACTGAAGCTTTCTTT. The chain is built from TRBV7-9 and TRBJ1-1; the D is unclear. Per the germline V gene, CDR1 is SEHNR and CDR2 is FQNEAQ (reference sequence). The V and J ends lost 6 bases and 1 base respectively, with 12 bases between them. This CDR3 is built from 14 residues.

This clonotype was seen a handful of times. V and J are TRBV20-1 and TRBJ2-1, with D perhaps TRBD2 (5 bases). V was shortened by 6 bases and J by 0 bases, with 12 bases between the two germline ends. CDR1 and CDR2 (germline): DFQATT, SNEGSKA (reference sequence). CDR3 length: 14 residues. Here the CDR3 DNA reads TGCAGTGCGAGTGGACTCATCTCCTACAATGAGCAGTTCTTC. Protein: CSASGLISYNEQFF.

This clonotype was seen a handful of times. V and J are TRBV20-1 and TRBJ1-4; 7 positions agree with TRBD1. After removal of 5 bases from V and 7 bases from J, the junction contained 13 bases not matched to a gene. The CDR3 runs to 15 residues. In germline, CDR1 is DFQATT, CDR2 SNEGSKA (reference sequence). The CDR3 coding sequence is TGCAGTGCTGGGCTGAGGGGGCGGGCCAGTGAAAAACTGTTTTTT. Amino acid sequence: CSAGLRGRASEKLFF.

There are a few counts of this clonotype. The rearrangement links TRBV19 to TRBJ1-5; the match to TRBD1 covers 10 bases. J was trimmed by 3 bases and V by 8 bases; bases with no gene match: 10. The germline V gene has CDR1 LNHDA and CDR2 SQIVND (reference sequence). The CDR3 sequence is 16 residues long. CDR3 sequence (DNA): TGTGCCAGTTTGGGACAGGGGTACCTCTCCAATCAGCCCCAGCATTTT. This translates into CASLGQGYLSNQPQHF. The whole variable domain, filled in from reference TRBV19 and TRBJ1-5, reads DGGITQSPKYLFRKEGQNVTLSCEQNLNHDAMYWYRQDPGQGLRLIYYSQIVNDFQKGDIAEGYSVSREKKESFPLTVTSAQKNPTAFYLCASLGQGYLSNQPQHFGDGTRLSIL.

This clonotype was counted a few times. The chain recombines TRBV27 with TRBJ2-7, with D maybe TRBD2 (7 bases). V lost 7 bases to trimming and J lost 3 bases, with 19 bases between them. This CDR3 is built from 15 residues. Germline V gene data show CDR1 as MNHEY and CDR2 as SMNVEV (reference sequence). CDR3 in amino acids: CASTPRGALLYEQYF. CDR3 nucleotides: TGTGCCAGCACTCCACGGGGGGCTCTACTCTACGAGCAGTACTTC.

The table lists this clonotype with a few counts. The chain couples TRBV10-2 to TRBJ1-2; the D gene is possibly TRBD1 (6 bases). CDR1 is WSHSY, CDR2 SAAADI, per germline. The CDR3 is 14 amino acids. Trimming took off 6 bases at V and 3 bases at J, with 14 bases between the two ends. The CDR3 is CASSRTVRDYGYTF. The CDR3 bases are TGCGCCAGCAGCCGGACAGTAAGAGACTATGGCTACACCTTC.

This clonotype showed up many times. The rearrangement uses TRBV11-3 and TRBJ2-2; 7 bases match TRBD1. Germline V gene lookup returns CDR1 SGHNT and CDR2 YENEEA. With V trimmed by 2 bases and J by 5 bases, 11 bases remained unmatched. CDR3 size: 17 residues. CDR3 protein: CASSLLTGDVRTGELFF. The DNA for the CDR3 is TGTGCCAGCAGCTTACTCACAGGGGATGTTAGGACCGGGGAGCTGTTTTTT. The variable domain in full, with the rest retrieved from reference TRBV11-3 and TRBJ2-2, is EAGVVQSPRYKIIEKKQPVAFWCNPISGHNTLYWYLQNLGQGPELLIRYENEEAVDDSQLPKDRFSAERLKGVDSTLKIQPAELGDSAVYLCASSLLTGDVRTGELFFGEGSRLTVL.

J is TRBJ2-3 and V is TRBV19; D remains unclear. The CDR3 has 12 residues. CDR1 and CDR2 (germline): LNHDA, SQIVND (reference sequence). Trimming stripped 3 bases from V and 5 bases from J, with 6 bases between. The CDR3 sequence is CASSMGGDTQYF. Written as DNA, the CDR3 is TGTGCCAGTAGTATGGGTGGAGATACGCAGTATTTT.

As regards this clonotype: A single base separates this from a much larger clone, so it may be a read error. This chain joins TRBV28 and TRBJ1-6, with TRBD1 matching 9 bases. The germline CDR1 and CDR2 sequences are MDHEN and SYDVKM. V was pared by 5 bases and J by 10 bases, with 9 bases of the junction left unmatched. This CDR3 has 15 residues. The CDR3 sequence is CASSPLDRGGSPLHF. CDR3 nucleotide sequence: TGTGCCAGCAGTCCCCTGGACAGGGGAGGGTCACCCCTCCACTTT.

This clonotype was seen just once. It may be a read error: a sequence one base away is much more abundant. The V call is TRBV28, the J call TRBJ2-2, with D tentatively TRBD2 (5 bases). CDR1 MDHEN and CDR2 SYDVKM come from the germline V gene. This CDR3 is built from 15 residues. The CDR3 region is CASSAGGANIGELFF. CDR3 nucleotides: TGTGCCAGCAGTGCAGGAGGCGCGAACATCGGGGAGCTGTTTTTT.

In its sample, this clonotype was seen a few times. The chain combines TRBV19 with TRBJ2-7; 9 nucleotides line up with TRBD1. CDR3 length: 16 residues. V was pared by 4 bases and J by 0 bases, with 7 bases of the junction left unmatched. CDR1 is LNHDA, CDR2 SQIVND, per germline (reference sequence). CDR3 coding DNA: TGTGCCAGTAGTACTTGGACAGGGGCGAGCTCCTACGAGCAGTACTTC. Protein product: CASSTWTGASSYEQYF.

This clonotype was recorded a few times. The rearrangement uses TRBV3-1 and TRBJ1-2, with TRBD1 as a possible D gene (6 bases). Per the germline V gene, CDR1 is LGHDT and CDR2 is YNNKEL (reference sequence). V dropped 0 bases and J dropped 4 bases, with 12 bases sitting between them. This CDR3 has 15 amino acids. DNA of the CDR3: TGTGCCAGCAGCCAAGAGGGGGGGCCAGGCTATGGCTACACCTTC. Translating gives CASSQEGGPGYGYTF.

Ten or more counts support this clonotype. The chain carries TRBV20-1 and TRBJ2-5, with D unresolved. Trimming cost V 5 bases and J 2 bases, with 15 bases left between them. Germline CDR1 reads DFQATT; CDR2 reads SNEGSKA (reference sequence). CDR3 length: 14 residues. CDR3 DNA sequence: TGCAGTGCTCCTGAACCGGCAGGACAAGAGACCCAGTACTTC. Protein: CSAPEPAGQETQYF.

This clonotype was seen ten or more times. The V and J genes are TRBV12-3 or TRBV12-4 and TRBJ2-2; TRBD2 might be the D (5 bases). Trimming took off 4 bases at V and 1 base at J, with 7 bases between the two ends. There are 14 residues in the CDR3. The CDR3 region has the DNA TGTGCCAGCAGTTACGGAGGGAACACCGGGGAGCTGTTTTTT. This encodes CASSYGGNTGELFF.

Ten or more counts support this clonotype. The chain combines TRBV9 with TRBJ2-1; D is possibly TRBD1 (6 bases). The V gene lost 3 bases and the J gene lost 1 base, with 11 bases spanning the gap. Germline loops: CDR1 SGDLS, CDR2 YYNGEE. The CDR3 length is 15 residues. CDR3 loop: CASSETGLSYNEQFF. The CDR3 nucleotides read TGTGCCAGCAGCGAGACAGGACTGTCCTACAATGAGCAGTTCTTC.

The chain couples TRBV5-1 to TRBJ2-7; 10 bases are a match to TRBD1. After removal of 4 bases from V and 6 bases from J, the junction contained 10 bases not matched to a gene. Germline V gene sequence: CDR1 SGHRS, CDR2 YFSETQ. The CDR3 sequence is 15 residues long. The CDR3 is CASSLGGTGVREQYF. The CDR3 coding sequence is TGCGCCAGCAGCCTGGGAGGGACAGGGGTACGCGAGCAGTACTTC.

This clonotype was observed many times. The junction does not match germline at one end; this may be a read error. The rearrangement links TRBV3-1 to TRBJ2-5; D tentatively reads TRBD1 or TRBD2 (5 bases each). This CDR3 has 13 amino acids. Germline values: CDR1 LGHDT, CDR2 YNNKEL (reference sequence). The CDR3 DNA reads as TGTGCCAACAGCCCCCCGGGACGTGGGACCCAGTACTTC. Protein sequence: CANSPPGRGTQYF.

This clonotype was seen many times. This chain joins TRBV30 and TRBJ2-7; possible D gene TRBD1, 6 bases. The CDR3 is 14 amino acids. From germline, CDR1 is GTSNPN and CDR2 SVGIG (reference sequence). Trimming took 2 bases from V and 4 from J, leaving 15 bases between them. CDR3 residues: CAWSFQGLRYEQYF. The DNA of the CDR3 is TGTGCCTGGAGTTTCCAGGGGCTGAGGTACGAGCAGTACTTC.

A few counts support this clonotype. This rearrangement joins TRBV4-1 to TRBJ2-7; TRBD2 matches at 16 bases. Trimming cost V 1 base and J 3 bases; bases outside gene matches: 12. CDR1 and CDR2 from the germline V gene are MGHRA and YSYEKL. The CDR3 runs 20 residues. For the CDR3, the DNA is TGCGCCAGCAGCCAAGGGGGACTAGCGGGGGGGCGCCAAGCGTTCTACGAGCAGTACTTC. This sequence encodes CASSQGGLAGGRQAFYEQYF.

A note on this clonotype: Its ends do not fully match the called genes, so a read error is possible. The chain employs TRBV7-2 and TRBJ2-7; no clear D. The CDR3 has 14 amino acids. Per the germline V gene, CDR1 is SGHTA and CDR2 is FQGNSA. The CDR3 region is CASNPGPSTYGQYF. CDR3 in DNA: TGTGCCAGCAACCCAGGTCCTAGTACCTACGGGCAGTACTTC.

The chain links TRBV24-1 to TRBJ2-3; either TRBD1 or TRBD2 may supply D (6 bases each). The CDR3 consists of 16 residues. From germline, CDR1 is KGHDR and CDR2 SFDVKD. Trimming stripped 1 base from V and 6 bases from J, with 16 bases between. The CDR3 nucleotides are TGTGCCACCAGTGATTTATCGGGGGCAGGGATTGATACGCAGTATTTT. This codes for CATSDLSGAGIDTQYF.

This clonotype came up a few times. In this CDR3 the conserved last residue, phenylalanine or tryptophan, is missing, so a read error is likely. The genes are TRBV20-1 and TRBJ2-1, with 9 positions matching TRBD2. V gave up 0 bases and J gave up 5 bases; unmatched junction bases: 14. The CDR3 runs to 18 residues. Germline values: CDR1 DFQATT, CDR2 SNEGSKA (reference sequence). CDR3 sequence: CSARDSLAGALKDNEQFL. CDR3 sequence (DNA): TGCAGTGCTAGAGATTCCTTAGCGGGGGCCTTAAAGGACAATGAGCAGTTCCTC.